This T cell receptor beta chain was obtained from a study of chemoradiotherapy in HPV16-positive cancers. Overall study results and limits: HPV-responsive T-cell expansion during chemoradiotherapy was linked to improved recurrence-free survival in HPV16-positive patients. Functional assays defining HPV-specific T cells used only a couple of HPV16-positive patients.

About this clone: The antigen remains unidentified.

CDR1 is LGHNA and CDR2 is YSLEER in the germline V gene. Trimming removed 3 bases at V and 5 bases at J, with 8 bases between. CDR3 size: 13 residues. Here immunoSEQ multiplex PCR was the method, and the copy in TCRdb shows in-frame clones only, minus some. The sample shows about 7,000 clones, almost 80% of them seen only once. This chain joins TRBV4-3 and TRBJ1-5, with D hard to call. The source is a human donor with HPV-associated anogenital cancer. The sample was collected from a patient who underwent chemoradiotherapy. The CDR3 region is CASSQTVDQPQHF. The DNA of the CDR3 is TGCGCCAGCAGCCAGACGGTAGATCAGCCCCAGCATTTT.